Shown below are 10 T cell receptor beta chains from a single sample sequenced in a study of shared clonotypes between healthy human individuals. Assay used: immunoSEQ multiplex PCR; TCRdb lists only in-frame clones, some missing. In the table there are 2 million to 3 million clones, over 85% of which are singletons. The sequenced material came from naive CD4+ T cells from PBMCs. Sample subset: CD45RA+ positively selected. The receptors originated from a man aged 18 to 30 in good health. Some clones in this sample may be carry-over from other donors' samples.

The V gene is TRBV10-1, the J gene TRBJ2-5; tentatively, D is TRBD1 or TRBD2 (6 bases each). The CDR3 length is 15 residues. In germline, CDR1 is WNHNN, CDR2 SYGVQD (reference sequence). The ends were cut back, 4 bases at V and 1 base at J, with 13 bases in the middle. CDR3 amino acids: CASSVMKGGQETQYF. CDR3 nucleotides: TGCGCCAGCAGTGTTATGAAGGGGGGCCAAGAGACCCAGTACTTC.

The rearrangement links TRBV28 to TRBJ2-1, with TRBD1 identical over 10 bases. V lost 7 bases, J lost 8 bases, and 11 bases stayed unmatched. The CDR3 is made up of 15 amino acids. Germline lookup yields CDR1 MDHEN and CDR2 SYDVKM. CDR3 residues: CASTLGDRGSHEQFF. In DNA form, the CDR3 reads TGTGCCAGCACCCTGGGGGACAGGGGCTCTCATGAGCAGTTCTTC. The variable domain in full, with the rest retrieved from reference TRBV28 and TRBJ2-1, is DVKVTQSSRYLVKRTGEKVFLECVQDMDHENMFWYRQDPGLGLRLIYFSYDVKMKEKGDIPEGYSVSREKKERFSLILESASTNQTSMYLCASTLGDRGSHEQFFGPGTRLTVL.

This chain uses TRBV2 with TRBJ2-7; 9 bases line up with TRBD1. The J segment lost 3 bases and the V segment lost 6 bases, leaving 6 bases of the junction unmatched. Germline loops: CDR1 SNHLY, CDR2 FYNNEI. This CDR3 comprises 14 residues. CDR3 sequence: CASRVEGQGYEQYF. The CDR3 region has the DNA TGTGCCAGCAGGGTAGAGGGACAGGGCTACGAGCAGTACTTC.

This chain uses TRBV28 with TRBJ1-3; D is ambiguous. Trimming took 2 bases from V and 4 from J, leaving 9 bases between them. The CDR3 has 14 residues. Germline values: CDR1 MDHEN, CDR2 SYDVKM. CDR3 sequence reads: CASSLSRKGNTIYF. The CDR3 bases are TGTGCCAGCAGTTTAAGCAGGAAAGGAAACACCATATATTTT.

This chain links TRBV28 with TRBJ2-1; D call uncertain. CDR3 length equals 13 residues. V was trimmed by 8 bases and J by 8 bases, leaving 16 bases between them. Germline assignment: CDR1 MDHEN and CDR2 SYDVKM. The CDR3 sequence: CASLPPGVYEQFF. The DNA for the CDR3 is TGTGCCAGCCTGCCCCCCGGCGTTTATGAGCAGTTCTTC.

This chain links TRBV11-3 with TRBJ1-3, with 8 nucleotides matching TRBD1. This CDR3 spans 14 amino acids. The germline gives CDR1 SGHNT, CDR2 YENEEA. Trimming at V came to 5 bases and at J to 6 bases, leaving 6 bases not matched to a gene. Here the CDR3 DNA reads TGTGCCAGCAGCGTACAGGGGGTGGCAAACACCATATATTTT. It translates to CASSVQGVANTIYF.

CDR3 in amino acids: CASSTPGGETDTQYF. The CDR3, as DNA: TGTGCCAGCAGTACCCCGGGGGGGGAAACAGATACGCAGTATTTT. The V and J genes are TRBV28 and TRBJ2-3; 8 bases fit TRBD2. After removal of 5 bases from V and 3 bases from J, the junction contained 7 bases not matched to a gene. The CDR3 extends over 15 amino acids. Germline CDR1 MDHEN, CDR2 SYDVKM.

The V and J genes are TRBV7-3 and TRBJ2-6; the D is unclear. CDR1 and CDR2 from the germline V gene are SGHTA and FQGTGA. The CDR3 has 17 amino acids. V was clipped by 7 bases and J by 2 bases, with 18 bases between them. The CDR3 DNA is TGTGCCAGCACCTCCTATTATAGGGAACCTGGGGCCAACGTCCTGACTTTC. Translated, it gives CASTSYYREPGANVLTF.

The chain is built from TRBV5-4 and TRBJ1-1, with D possibly matching TRBD1 (6 bases). This CDR3 is built from 14 residues. Trimming shortened V by 0 bases and J by 8 bases, and 14 bases separated the two germline ends. The V gene's germline CDR1 is SGHNT and CDR2 YYREEE (reference sequence). The CDR3 sequence is CASSLVREGGEAFF. The CDR3 nucleotides read TGTGCCAGCAGCTTGGTCAGAGAGGGGGGCGAAGCTTTCTTT.

Comments on this clone: Different DNA sequences within this sample yield the same CDR3. The chain has TRBV28 and TRBJ1-4, with TRBD1 matching 8 bases. The CDR3 length is 14 residues. V was clipped by 4 bases and J by 2 bases; unmatched bases: 0. CDR1 is MDHEN and CDR2 is SYDVKM in the germline V gene. This chain's CDR3 is CASSSGGTNEKLFF. The CDR3 nucleotides are TGTGCCAGCAGTTCAGGGGGCACTAATGAAAAACTGTTTTTT.